A selection of T cell receptor beta chains follows, all from one sample in a study of breast tumors, draining lymph nodes, adjacent tissues. Using its own MiXCR run on the multiplex PCR reads, TCRdb lists one record per CDR3 protein. The repertoire holds approximately 88,000 distinct CDR3 sequences, with 25% to 35% as singletons. The sequencing sample was made of axillary lymph node tissue. These TCRs come from a female donor with breast cancer. Some clones in this sample may be carry-over from other donors' samples. The CDR3 runs from the conserved cysteine through the conserved F or W. The D gene is left open where the match is weak. Size is omitted from some rows. Given values are once, few, many or a class for expanded clones.

CDR3	DNA	D	V	J	size
CASSQGTGVRNEQFF	TGCGCCAGCAGCCAAGGGACAGGGGTCAGGAATGAGCAGTTCTTC	TRBD1	TRBV4-3	TRBJ2-1	many
CASGTAGPNYGYTF	TGTGCCAGCGGTACCGCCGGGCCTAACTATGGCTACACCTTC	.	TRBV19	TRBJ1-2	many
CASSQDPRTGYTF	TGCGCCAGCAGCCAAGATCCGAGGACTGGCTACACCTTC	.	TRBV4-1	TRBJ1-2	many
CAWDPTGVAGYTF	TGTGCCTGGGACCCTACAGGGGTTGCCGGCTACACCTTC	TRBD1	TRBV30	TRBJ1-2	many
CASSRRVFSGNTIYF	TGTGCCAGCAGCCGGAGGGTATTCTCTGGAAACACCATATATTTT	.	TRBV11-3	TRBJ1-3	many
CASTDGTRSYEQYF	TGTGCCAGCACGGACGGGACTAGGAGCTACGAGCAGTACTTC	TRBD2	TRBV12-3/TRBV12-4	TRBJ2-7	many
CASSAAGTGNTEAFF	TGTGCCAGCAGCGCCGCCGGGACAGGGAACACTGAAGCTTTCTTT	TRBD1	TRBV5-4	TRBJ1-1	few
CAGKRSDPSGLYEQYF	TGTGCCGGCAAGCGCTCCGACCCAAGCGGCCTTTACGAGCAGTACTTC	.	TRBV6-1	TRBJ2-7	few
CASSLGPSGDEQYF	TGTGCCAGCAGCCTCGGACCCAGCGGGGACGAGCAGTACTTC	TRBD2	TRBV7-8	TRBJ2-7	many
CASSRIIAGGSGETQYF	TGTGCCAGCAGCCGGATTATAGCGGGAGGTAGCGGGGAGACCCAGTACTTC	TRBD2	TRBV3-1	TRBJ2-5	many
CAWSVQTQGRGNQPQHF	TGTGCCTGGAGTGTTCAAACACAGGGACGGGGCAATCAGCCCCAGCATTTT	.	TRBV30	TRBJ1-5	many
CASSVEGAGGANVLTF	TGTGCCAGCAGCGTAGAGGGGGCTGGTGGGGCCAACGTCCTGACTTTC	TRBD1	TRBV9	TRBJ2-6	many
CASSGTSGTYGLFF	TGTGCCAGCTCCGGGACTAGCGGGACCTACGGTCTGTTCTTC	TRBD2	TRBV6-2/TRBV6-3	TRBJ2-1	many
CASSLLGVNEKLFF	TGTGCCAGCAGCCTACTGGGGGTTAATGAAAAACTGTTTTTT	.	TRBV7-6	TRBJ1-4	.
CASSLEGTSGSENNEQFF	TGTGCCAGCAGCTTAGAGGGGACTAGCGGGAGTGAGAACAATGAGCAGTTCTTC	TRBD2	TRBV7-2	TRBJ2-1	.
CTSSPLSVSYEQYF	TGTACCAGCAGCCCTCTGAGTGTTTCCTACGAGCAGTATTTC	.	TRBV7-2	TRBJ2-7	.
CASSSYGLAPYEQYF	TGTGCCAGCAGTTCTTATGGATTGGCACCTTACGAGCAGTACTTC	.	TRBV6-2/TRBV6-3	TRBJ2-7	many
CASSYQQLYNEQFF	TGTGCCAGCAGTTACCAACAGTTGTACAATGAGCAGTTCTTC	.	TRBV28	TRBJ2-1	few
CATSRGGTGVYNEQFF	TGTGCCACCAGCAGAGGCGGGACAGGGGTTTACAATGAGCAGTTCTTC	TRBD1	TRBV15	TRBJ2-1	many
CASSTPGPAGGFTGELFF	TGTGCCAGCAGCACCCCGGGACCAGCGGGAGGTTTTACCGGGGAGCTGTTTTTT	TRBD2	TRBV5-6	TRBJ2-2	.
CASSQEGGRGRNTDTQYF	TGCGCCAGCAGCCAAGAAGGGGGGAGGGGACGGAACACAGATACGCAGTATTTT	.	TRBV4-3	TRBJ2-3	many
CASSPLAGAATDTQYF	TGTGCCAGCAGCCCATTAGCGGGAGCTGCCACAGATACGCAGTATTTT	TRBD2	TRBV5-5	TRBJ2-3	once
CASSFWDLRYEQYF	TGTGCCAGCAGCTTCTGGGACCTTCGCTACGAGCAGTACTTC	.	TRBV11-2	TRBJ2-7	many
CASQTGFTNTIYF	TGTGCCAGCCAAACAGGGTTTACAAACACCATATATTTT	.	TRBV9	TRBJ1-3	many
CASSLAGTPTDTQYF	TGCGCCAGCAGCTTGGCCGGGACACCCACAGATACGCAGTATTTT	.	TRBV5-1	TRBJ2-3	many
CASSAGGSGYTF	TGTGCCAGCAGTGCTGGGGGGTCTGGCTACACCTTC	.	TRBV25-1	TRBJ1-2	.
CSAGRAGLSYEQYF	TGCAGCGCTGGCCGAGCGGGATTGTCGTACGAGCAGTACTTC	TRBD2	TRBV20-1	TRBJ2-7	.
CASSYLENTEAFF	TGTGCCAGCAGTTACTTAGAGAACACTGAAGCTTTCTTT	.	TRBV6-5	TRBJ1-1	.
CASSLEDSTLFF	TGTGCCAGCAGCTTAGAAGACAGTACCCTCTTCTTT	.	TRBV7-8	TRBJ1-1	.
CASSLDAYTQYF	TGTGCCAGCAGCTTAGACGCGTATACGCAGTATTTT	.	TRBV7-8	TRBJ2-3	many
CASSPGQARMPQHF	TGTGCCAGCAGCCCGGGGCAGGCCCGCATGCCCCAGCATTTT	.	TRBV5-5	TRBJ1-5	many
CASSFSGRFVDEQYF	TGCGCCAGCAGCTTTAGCGGGAGGTTCGTTGACGAGCAGTACTTC	TRBD2	TRBV5-1	TRBJ2-7	many
CASSLTSGSGIINEQFF	TGTGCCAGCAGCTTAACTAGCGGGAGCGGGATAATAAATGAGCAGTTCTTC	TRBD2	TRBV7-3	TRBJ2-1	.
CASSVGQFDSPLHF	TGTGCCAGCAGCGTAGGACAGTTTGATTCACCCCTCCACTTT	.	TRBV9	TRBJ1-6	.
CSAGQQETQYF	TGCAGCGCGGGACAGCAAGAGACCCAGTACTTC	TRBD1	TRBV29-1	TRBJ2-5	many
CASSITSIRQGMRETQYF	TGTGCCAGCAGTATTACCTCAATACGACAGGGGATGAGGGAGACCCAGTACTTC	TRBD1	TRBV2	TRBJ2-5	many
CASSLGTSSGANVLTF	TGCGCCAGCAGCTTGGGCACCTCCTCTGGGGCCAACGTCCTGACTTTC	.	TRBV5-1	TRBJ2-6	many
CASSLGGGRLSSYEQYF	TGTGCCAGCAGCTTGGGGGGGGGGCGCTTGAGCTCCTACGAGCAGTACTTC	.	TRBV5-8	TRBJ2-7	many
CASSLGASSFHF	TGTGCCAGCAGCCTTGGGGCGTCATCCTTCCACTTT	.	TRBV7-2	TRBJ1-6	.
CASTSGTYNEQFF	TGTGCCAGCACTAGCGGAACTTACAATGAGCAGTTCTTC	TRBD2	TRBV6-5	TRBJ2-1	many